The 7 T cell receptor beta chains presented below share a single source sample, sequenced in a study of molecular identifiers for immune sequencing clone quantification. MiXCR was run by TCRdb on the PCR reads, yielding one entry per CDR3 protein. The table records approximately 500,000 distinct CDR3 sequences, 25% of them present only once. What was sequenced was naive CD8+ T cells from blood, with Jurkat cell RNA spiked in. As for subset: FACS-sorted CD8+CD4-CCR7+CD45RA+ naive T cells. These receptors were taken from a human donor in good health. Some libraries in this study had Jurkat cell RNA spiked in.

V usage is TRBV16 and J usage is TRBJ1-1; tentatively, D is TRBD1 (5 bases). The CDR3 spans 15 residues. Trimming pared 5 bases from V and 1 base from J, leaving 14 bases between. Germline assignment: CDR1 KGHSY and CDR2 FQNENV. The CDR3 coding sequence is TGTGCCAGCAGCGACTGGACACCGTCGAACACTGAAGCTTTCTTT. It translates to CASSDWTPSNTEAFF.

The J gene is TRBJ2-7, the V gene TRBV4-3; D uncertain. Germline V gene lookup returns CDR1 LGHNA and CDR2 YSLEER. Trimming shortened V by 4 bases and J by 5 bases, and 21 bases separated the two germline ends. The CDR3 is 16 amino acids. This CDR3 is CASSPSFAGQSNEQYF. In DNA, the CDR3 is TGCGCCAGCAGCCCGTCCTTCGCCGGCCAGTCAAACGAGCAGTACTTC.

The sample holds a few counts of this clonotype. The genes are TRBV24-1 and TRBJ2-1, with TRBD2 as a possible D gene (5 bases). Germline CDR1 and CDR2: KGHDR and SFDVKD. This CDR3 is 14 amino acids long. V was pared by 4 bases and J by 4 bases, with 10 bases between. CDR3 residues: CATSERGVYNEQFF. CDR3 DNA: TGTGCCACCAGTGAACGGGGAGTATACAATGAGCAGTTCTTC.

This clonotype occurred many times. The V gene is TRBV30, the J gene TRBJ1-1; D may be TRBD1 (6 bases). This CDR3 comprises 13 residues. Trimming removed 0 bases at V and 6 bases at J, with 11 bases between. Germline assignment: CDR1 GTSNPN and CDR2 SVGIG (reference sequence). The CDR3 DNA reads as TGTGCCTGGAGTGTATCGGGGGGCGCTGAAGCTTTCTTT. Translation gives CAWSVSGGAEAFF. Supplemented by reference TRBV30 and TRBJ1-1, the full variable domain reads SQTIHQWPATLVQPVGSPLSLECTVEGTSNPNLYWYRQAAGRGLQLLFYSVGIGQISSEVPQNLSASRPQDRQFILSSKKLLLSDSGFYLCAWSVSGGAEAFFGQGTRLTVV.

This clonotype has ten or more counts. This chain's CDR3 is CASSKVEERHEKLFF. For the CDR3, the DNA is TGTGCCAGCAGCAAAGTAGAAGAAAGACATGAAAAACTGTTTTTT. This sequence joins TRBV7-9 and TRBJ1-4; D is unclear. CDR1 is SEHNR and CDR2 is FQNEAQ in the germline V gene (reference sequence). V gave up 5 bases and J gave up 6 bases, with 16 bases separating them. This CDR3 is 15 amino acids long.

This clonotype has a count of ten or more. The chain combines TRBV4-1 with TRBJ2-3; D might be TRBD1 or TRBD2, each matching 5 bases. The germline V and J ends were trimmed by 1 base and 5 bases, with 13 bases remaining between them. The CDR3 length is 15 residues. Germline V gene data show CDR1 as MGHRA and CDR2 as YSYEKL. The DNA of the CDR3 is TGCGCCAGCAGCCAAGGGGGGATGGGGAGAGATACGCAGTATTTT. Translated: CASSQGGMGRDTQYF.

The chain joins TRBV4-2 to TRBJ2-5; TRBD1 might be the D (5 bases). V lost 0 bases, J lost 5 bases, and 13 bases lay in between. Germline CDR1 reads LGHNA; CDR2 reads YNFKEQ. The CDR3 has 15 residues. Written as DNA, the CDR3 is TGTGCCAGCAGCCAAGAACCGCAGGGTAAGGAGACCCAGTACTTC. Its translation is CASSQEPQGKETQYF.